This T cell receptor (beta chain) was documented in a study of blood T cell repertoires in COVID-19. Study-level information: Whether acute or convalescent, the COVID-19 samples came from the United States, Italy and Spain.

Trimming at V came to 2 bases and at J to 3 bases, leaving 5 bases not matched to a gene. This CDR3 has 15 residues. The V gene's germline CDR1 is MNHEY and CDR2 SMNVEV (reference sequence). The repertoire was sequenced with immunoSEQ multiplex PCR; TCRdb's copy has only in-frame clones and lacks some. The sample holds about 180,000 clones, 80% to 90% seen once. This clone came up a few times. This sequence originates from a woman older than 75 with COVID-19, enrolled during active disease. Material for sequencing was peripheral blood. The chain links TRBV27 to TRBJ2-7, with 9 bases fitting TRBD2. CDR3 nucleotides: TGTGCCAGCAGTTTACTGGCGGGAGGGATCTACGAGCAGTACTTC. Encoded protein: CASSLLAGGIYEQYF.